This TCR beta chain originates from a study of T cells after yellow fever vaccination. Study context: Preparation used SMART-Seq v4 Ultra Low Input for the low-cell-number fractions.

CDR1 and CDR2 from the germline V gene are SGDLS and YYNGEE. This CDR3 has 15 amino acids. Trimming pared 4 bases from V and 2 bases from J, leaving 15 bases between. Study findings and constraints: Reappearing after the booster were most of the clones from primary vaccination (roughly 96% CD4, 88% CD8).

A 5'RACE template-switching step, the method used to make TCR cDNA, added a universal primer site and UMIs. TCRdb re-analysed the 5' RACE reads in MiXCR, keeping a single row per CDR3 protein. There are a few hundred thousand distinct CDR3 sequences in the sample; 5.2% occur only once, and 3% to 4% lies in the top ten. Regarding this clonotype: Its antigen is not identified.

The input for sequencing was CD4+ T cells sorted from PBMCs, taken on the day of the yellow fever booster vaccination. The receptor was derived from a young man who received the YFV17D yellow fever vaccine. The chain couples TRBV9 to TRBJ1-1; D may be TRBD1 (6 bases). The CDR3 is CASSRDTQFNTEAFF. CDR3 DNA: TGTGCCAGCAGCCGGGACACTCAATTTAACACTGAAGCTTTCTTT.